This is a list of T cell receptor beta chains from one sample in a study of spatial heterogeneity in lung cancer. One entry per CDR3 protein, called by TCRdb with MiXCR from the 5' RACE reads. The sample contains 4,000 or so distinct CDR3 sequences, approximately 9% of which appear only once. Source: lung tumor tissue, taken at surgery. Receptors were obtained from a male donor with early-stage non-small cell lung cancer. CDR3s leave out the opening cysteine and the closing phenylalanine or tryptophan. A D gene is named only where the DNA matches it firmly.

V | D | CDR3
TRBV20-1 | TRBD2 | SAQLAGGYSSTDTQY
TRBV5-1 | - | ASSFGLHNEQF
TRBV7-2 | - | ASSFGGYTEAF
TRBV12-3/TRBV12-4 | - | ASSPYGYDTGHTGELF
TRBV7-9 | TRBD1 | ASSFGDRGGTEAF
TRBV20-1 | - | SAPVVASSDDTQY
TRBV12-3/TRBV12-4 | TRBD2 | ASSTLAGGYEQY
TRBV6-4 | TRBD2 | ASSDSKLAGDTGELF
TRBV20-1 | TRBD1 | SGTEGSNQPQH
TRBV18 | TRBD1 | ASSPGQSLREQY
TRBV28 | TRBD1 | ASTTTRTGGDNSPLH
TRBV21-1 | - | ASRIGQGNTGELF
TRBV7-9 | TRBD1 | ASSKDRMPSYNEQF
TRBV12-3/TRBV12-4 | - | ASSRSRETQY
TRBV11-2 | TRBD2 | ASSLVPAGAYEQY
TRBV4-1 | TRBD1 | ASSQGTGGQPQH
TRBV3-1 | - | ASSQTRDSYEQY
TRBV29-1 | - | SVFLDSRSNEQF
TRBV16 | TRBD1 | ASSQSDRERTDTQY
TRBV12-3/TRBV12-4 | - | ASSWGSNEQF
TRBV3-1 | - | ASSQGGAGEAF
TRBV6-2/TRBV6-3 | TRBD1 | ASRKPGTGKRDEAF
TRBV27 | TRBD2 | ASSFAGLAGGNYEQY
TRBV7-8 | - | ASSLGAGRQH
TRBV29-1 | TRBD1 | SVQTGTNTGELF
TRBV7-3 | - | ASSPQGETNEKLF
TRBV10-3 | TRBD2 | AIRGLAGETYEQY
TRBV6-2/TRBV6-3 | TRBD1 | ASTVLLGTDTGTDTQY
TRBV29-1 | TRBD1 | SVEATGGYGEQY
TRBV11-3 | TRBD1 | ASSLRRGLLFRPQH
TRBV7-7 | TRBD1 | ASSPRGQGETQY
TRBV5-6 | TRBD1 | ASSQQGHSIQY
TRBV30 | - | AWSEQGVGWNTEAF
TRBV11-3 | - | ASSKRTEGGELF
TRBV28 | TRBD1 | ASTPSPGQSYEQY
TRBV6-5 | - | ASSYSGRSSYEQY
TRBV20-1 | - | SARDVLGRLNQGTQY
TRBV20-1 | TRBD1 | SALTGETQY
TRBV6-2/TRBV6-3 | - | ASSSESTSYNEQF
TRBV28 | - | ASRGTGTYEQY
TRBV6-2/TRBV6-3 | - | ASSYGGPGTGELF
TRBV7-3 | - | ASSLLAGETQY
TRBV20-1 | - | SASGQSNEKLF
TRBV11-2 | - | ASSKRPGTTGELF
TRBV9 | - | ASTTGGGEQF
TRBV3-1 | - | ASSQGWRIQETQY
TRBV5-6 | - | ASSLMSFEQF
TRBV3-1 | - | ASSQKTGLNIQY
TRBV28 | TRBD2 | ASSLLNSGRSVYEQF
TRBV2 | - | ASRIAVNTDTQY
TRBV24-1 | TRBD1 | ATSGTGSGNTIY
TRBV4-1 | - | ASSRTLTGTGELF
TRBV10-3 | - | AISDSGGIDYGYT
TRBV21-1 | - | ASSKVSHNCDTGELF